These 11 T cell receptor beta chains share one sample of origin, sequenced in a study of T cells in Graves' hyperthyroidism and ophthalmopathy. Using RNA transcripts as the source, TCR beta CDR3 regions were amplified. When the TCR CDR3 underwent first-round RT-PCR, the HTBI primer set was used. Each CDR3 protein gets one entry after TCRdb re-called the multiplex PCR reads with MiXCR. The sample contains 400,000 to 600,000 distinct CDR3 sequences, roughly 16% of which appear only once. The sequenced material came from blood. These receptor sequences come from a woman in her 30s with Graves' ophthalmopathy.

This clonotype came up a few times. The chain employs TRBV7-6 and TRBJ2-7; D unclear. Germline V gene data show CDR1 as SGHVS and CDR2 as FNYEAQ. The V gene lost 5 bases and the J gene lost 0 bases, with 11 bases spanning the gap. This CDR3 is built from 14 residues. The DNA for the CDR3 is TGTGCCAGCAGCGTATCACAGAGCTCCTACGAGCAGTACTTC. Protein sequence: CASSVSQSSYEQYF.

The chain combines TRBV19 with TRBJ2-7; 11 nucleotides agree with TRBD2. After removal of 5 bases from V and 1 base from J, the junction contained 7 bases not matched to a gene. CDR1 is LNHDA and CDR2 is SQIVND in the germline V gene (reference sequence). This CDR3 contains 16 residues. The CDR3 protein is CASSSLGTSGSYEQYF. For the CDR3, the DNA is TGTGCCAGTAGTTCCCTCGGGACTAGCGGATCCTACGAGCAGTACTTC.

A few counts support this clonotype. This chain connects TRBV15 to TRBJ1-2, with a possible D match to TRBD1 (5 bases). Germline V gene data show CDR1 as LNHNV and CDR2 as YYDKDF (reference sequence). V shed 0 bases and J shed 7 bases, with 21 bases lying between them. This CDR3 is built from 17 residues. CDR3 sequence (DNA): TGTGCCACCAGCAGAGATCCTTCAGGGATACGTACGGGTGGCTACACCTTC. It codes for CATSRDPSGIRTGGYTF.

The chain uses TRBV12-3 or TRBV12-4 and TRBJ2-6; D not certain. This CDR3 has 19 amino acids. Trimming shortened V by 2 bases and J by 0 bases, and 17 bases separated the two germline ends. The CDR3 loop reads CASSLKGTARYSGANVLTF. The DNA of the CDR3 is TGTGCCAGCAGTTTAAAAGGAACAGCAAGATACTCTGGGGCCAACGTCCTGACTTTC.

CDR3 nucleotides: TGTGCCAGCAGCCAAGTACTAGGGAACACCGGGGAGCTGTTTTTT. It specifies CASSQVLGNTGELFF. The V and J genes are TRBV28 and TRBJ2-2, with D perhaps matching TRBD2 (5 bases). Deletions cut 6 bases from V and 1 base from J, with 12 bases between. Germline CDR1 MDHEN, CDR2 SYDVKM. CDR3 length equals 15 residues. The whole variable domain, remainder taken from reference TRBV28 and TRBJ2-2, is DVKVTQSSRYLVKRTGEKVFLECVQDMDHENMFWYRQDPGLGLRLIYFSYDVKMKEKGDIPEGYSVSREKKERFSLILESASTNQTSMYLCASSQVLGNTGELFFGEGSRLTVL.

As regards this clonotype: This may come from a read error, since a much larger clone is one base off. This rearrangement joins TRBV12-3 or TRBV12-4 to TRBJ1-2; 7 nucleotides align to TRBD1. The CDR3 is made up of 14 amino acids. CDR3 DNA sequence: TGTGCCAGCAGAGGCCGGGACAGAGACTATGGCTACATCTTC. Translation: CASRGRDRDYGYIF.

This clonotype has just a few counts. The V gene is TRBV3-1, the J gene TRBJ2-1; 9 bases align to TRBD2. Germline V gene sequence: CDR1 LGHDT, CDR2 YNNKEL (reference sequence). The CDR3 sequence is 16 residues long. V was clipped by 4 bases and J by 0 bases; unmatched bases: 4. This CDR3 reads CASSPTTSGSYNEQFF. The CDR3 bases are TGTGCCAGCAGCCCAACGACTAGCGGCTCCTACAATGAGCAGTTCTTC.

This clonotype was recorded a few times. The V call is TRBV27, the J call TRBJ2-6; a weak D match, TRBD1 (6 bases). CDR3 length equals 19 residues. The V end lost 4 bases, the J end lost 1 base, and 20 bases lay between the germline ends. From germline, CDR1 is MNHEY and CDR2 SMNVEV (reference sequence). CDR3 nucleotides: TGTGCCAGCAGTTCATCGCCAGGGGCTATGATTTCTGGGGCCAACGTCCTGACTTTC. Translated, it gives CASSSSPGAMISGANVLTF.

With regard to this clonotype: A much larger clone differs from this one at a single base, so this may be a read error. The chain is built from TRBV7-2 and TRBJ2-7; D is unresolved. Germline V CDR1 and CDR2: SGHTA, FQGNSA. The CDR3 has 15 residues. CDR3 bases: TGTCCCAGCAAGCCAGAAAGGATGGGGTACTACGAGCAGTACTTC. Translation: CPSKPERMGYYEQYF.

This chain uses TRBV27 with TRBJ2-4, with unresolved D. Germline-derived CDR1 and CDR2 are MNHEY and SMNVEV (reference sequence). The CDR3 is 13 amino acids. V lost 3 bases and J 5 bases, leaving 8 bases between the germline ends. The CDR3 nucleotides read TGTGCCAGCAGTTTTTCATCCCAAAACATTCAGTACTTC. Its translation: CASSFSSQNIQYF.

This clonotype was recorded a few times. This clone may be a read error of a much larger clone one base away. The genes are TRBV18 and TRBJ2-7, with 7 bases lining up with TRBD1. The CDR3 is 14 amino acids. CDR1 and CDR2 (germline): KGHSH, LQKENI. As DNA, the CDR3 is TGTGCCAGCTCACCAGAGACAGGGTGGGCCGAGCAGCACTTC. Translating it yields CASSPETGWAEQHF.